Listed below are T cell receptor beta chains from one sample, sequenced in a study of shared clonotypes between healthy human individuals. Generated by immunoSEQ multiplex PCR, the TCRdb table keeps only in-frame clones and is missing some. Here the sample spans around 560,000 clones, 85% to 95% being singletons. The sample was naive CD8+ T cells sorted from blood. The receptors were sampled from a woman in her thirties in good health. CDR3s include the opening cysteine and the closing phenylalanine or tryptophan. Each record gives: D gene, J gene, V gene, clone size, CDR3 DNA, CDR3 protein. D genes are given only for firm matches. Only part of the rows carry a size: once, few, many, or a class if the clone is expanded.

d_call: NA; j_call: TRBJ1-5; v_call: TRBV30; clone_size: NA; cdr3_nt: TGTGCCTGGAGTGTCGGCAGGGCCCAGCCCCAGCATTTT; cdr3_aa: CAWSVGRAQPQHF
d_call: NA; j_call: TRBJ2-7; v_call: TRBV28; clone_size: once; cdr3_nt: TGTGCCAGCCAAAGCCCCCGGGACTCATCCTACGAGCAGTACTTC; cdr3_aa: CASQSPRDSSYEQYF
d_call: TRBD1; j_call: TRBJ2-3; v_call: TRBV14; clone_size: NA; cdr3_nt: TGTGCCAGCAGCTCCATGCCGGGACAGGGGGGGGATACGCAGTATTTT; cdr3_aa: CASSSMPGQGGDTQYF
d_call: NA; j_call: TRBJ2-2; v_call: TRBV7-9; clone_size: NA; cdr3_nt: TGTGCCAGCAGTTTGTACACCGGGGAGCTGTTTTTT; cdr3_aa: CASSLYTGELFF
d_call: TRBD2; j_call: TRBJ2-1; v_call: TRBV30; clone_size: NA; cdr3_nt: TGTGCCTGGAGCCCCCCGGGACTAGCATCCAATGAGCAGTTCTTC; cdr3_aa: CAWSPPGLASNEQFF
d_call: NA; j_call: TRBJ2-7; v_call: TRBV18; clone_size: NA; cdr3_nt: TGTGCCAGCTCACCCACCCGGGACAATTACGAGCAGTACTTC; cdr3_aa: CASSPTRDNYEQYF
d_call: TRBD2; j_call: TRBJ2-3; v_call: TRBV10-1; clone_size: NA; cdr3_nt: TGCGCCAGCAGTGGGGTGAGCGGGAGTCTGGCAGATACGCAGTATTTT; cdr3_aa: CASSGVSGSLADTQYF
d_call: NA; j_call: TRBJ2-7; v_call: TRBV7-8; clone_size: NA; cdr3_nt: TGTGCCAGCAGCTTCAACAGTGGGACCTACGAGCAGTACTTC; cdr3_aa: CASSFNSGTYEQYF
d_call: NA; j_call: TRBJ2-3; v_call: TRBV2; clone_size: NA; cdr3_nt: TGTGCCAGCAGTGTGCTAGTACCCGATACGCAGTATTTT; cdr3_aa: CASSVLVPDTQYF
d_call: NA; j_call: TRBJ1-5; v_call: TRBV27; clone_size: NA; cdr3_nt: TGTGCCAGCAGTTTCCAAGGCTCGGGGCAGCCCCAGCATTTT; cdr3_aa: CASSFQGSGQPQHF
d_call: TRBD2; j_call: TRBJ2-2; v_call: TRBV5-1; clone_size: NA; cdr3_nt: TGCGCCAGCAGCCAACACGGGACTAGCGTTGCCGGGGAGCTGTTTTTT; cdr3_aa: CASSQHGTSVAGELFF
d_call: TRBD1; j_call: TRBJ2-2; v_call: TRBV27; clone_size: NA; cdr3_nt: TGTGCCAGCACCCGGGACAGCAACACCGGGGAGCTGTTTTTT; cdr3_aa: CASTRDSNTGELFF
d_call: TRBD2; j_call: TRBJ2-1; v_call: TRBV5-4; clone_size: NA; cdr3_nt: TGTGCCAGCAGCGCGGGGGACGTCTACAATGAGCAGTTCTTC; cdr3_aa: CASSAGDVYNEQFF
d_call: NA; j_call: TRBJ1-5; v_call: TRBV19; clone_size: NA; cdr3_nt: TGTGCCAGCCCCCCTTGCGGTCAGCCCCAGCATTTT; cdr3_aa: CASPPCGQPQHF
d_call: TRBD2; j_call: TRBJ2-1; v_call: TRBV2; clone_size: NA; cdr3_nt: TGTGCCAGCAGTGTAGTCTCGCTAGCGGGAGCATTTGAGCAGTTCTTC; cdr3_aa: CASSVVSLAGAFEQFF
d_call: NA; j_call: TRBJ2-7; v_call: TRBV6-6; clone_size: NA; cdr3_nt: TGTGCCAGCAGTCCAAACCCATGGTGGGACGAGCAGTACTTC; cdr3_aa: CASSPNPWWDEQYF
d_call: NA; j_call: TRBJ2-7; v_call: TRBV27; clone_size: NA; cdr3_nt: TGTGCCAGCAGCCCCGGGACGGCCTACGAGCAGTACTTC; cdr3_aa: CASSPGTAYEQYF
d_call: TRBD2; j_call: TRBJ2-7; v_call: TRBV5-4; clone_size: NA; cdr3_nt: TGTGCCAGCAGCTTGGGGAATCCGGGACTAGCGGGTCTCGAGCAGTACTTC; cdr3_aa: CASSLGNPGLAGLEQYF
d_call: TRBD2; j_call: TRBJ2-3; v_call: TRBV27; clone_size: NA; cdr3_nt: TGTGCCAGCAGTTCAGCGGGAGTTTGGTCAGATACGCAGTATTTT; cdr3_aa: CASSSAGVWSDTQYF
d_call: NA; j_call: TRBJ2-6; v_call: TRBV2; clone_size: NA; cdr3_nt: TGTGCCAGCGATTTAGTATTCTCTGGGGCCAACGTCCTGACTTTC; cdr3_aa: CASDLVFSGANVLTF
d_call: TRBD2; j_call: TRBJ2-7; v_call: TRBV10-2; clone_size: NA; cdr3_nt: TGCGCCAGCAGTGGGACTAGCGGGAGGTTAGGTTCCTACGAGCAGTACTTC; cdr3_aa: CASSGTSGRLGSYEQYF
d_call: NA; j_call: TRBJ2-5; v_call: TRBV7-6; clone_size: NA; cdr3_nt: TGTGCCAGCAGCTCGACTCGCCTGGGGGAGACCCAGTACTTC; cdr3_aa: CASSSTRLGETQYF
d_call: TRBD1; j_call: TRBJ1-4; v_call: TRBV28; clone_size: NA; cdr3_nt: TGTGCCAGCAGTTACAGCAGGGGGGGTAATGAAAAACTGTTTTTT; cdr3_aa: CASSYSRGGNEKLFF
d_call: NA; j_call: TRBJ2-7; v_call: TRBV11-3; clone_size: NA; cdr3_nt: TGTGCCAGCAGCTTAATCGGGACAACATCCTACGAGCAGTACTTC; cdr3_aa: CASSLIGTTSYEQYF
d_call: NA; j_call: TRBJ2-7; v_call: TRBV27; clone_size: NA; cdr3_nt: TGTGCCAGCAGTTTCGGCGGGACGCCCTACGAGCAGTACTTC; cdr3_aa: CASSFGGTPYEQYF
d_call: TRBD2; j_call: TRBJ2-7; v_call: TRBV27; clone_size: once; cdr3_nt: TGTGCCAGCACCTTAGCGGGGCTATCGTCGGGCGAGCAGTACTTC; cdr3_aa: CASTLAGLSSGEQYF
d_call: TRBD1; j_call: TRBJ1-1; v_call: TRBV7-9; clone_size: once; cdr3_nt: TGTGCCAGCAGCTACGGGGCGGGACAGGGGAACACTGAAGCTTTCTTT; cdr3_aa: CASSYGAGQGNTEAFF
d_call: TRBD2; j_call: TRBJ2-7; v_call: TRBV7-2; clone_size: NA; cdr3_nt: TGTGCCAGCAGCCCTCTGACTAGCGGGAGACACGAGCAGTACTTC; cdr3_aa: CASSPLTSGRHEQYF
d_call: TRBD2; j_call: TRBJ2-7; v_call: TRBV27; clone_size: NA; cdr3_nt: TGTGCCAGCAGTACTAACCCGAGCGGGAGGGCCGAGCAGTACTTC; cdr3_aa: CASSTNPSGRAEQYF
d_call: NA; j_call: TRBJ2-7; v_call: TRBV5-6; clone_size: NA; cdr3_nt: TGTGCCAGCAGCTTGGGTCAAGAGCAGTACTTC; cdr3_aa: CASSLGQEQYF
d_call: TRBD1; j_call: TRBJ1-5; v_call: TRBV27; clone_size: NA; cdr3_nt: TGTGCCAGCAGCCTTGACAGGGGGGGAAATCAGCCCCAGCATTTT; cdr3_aa: CASSLDRGGNQPQHF
d_call: TRBD2; j_call: TRBJ2-1; v_call: TRBV2; clone_size: NA; cdr3_nt: TGTGCCAGCAGGGCCGGGACTAAGAATTACGATGAGCAGTTCTTC; cdr3_aa: CASRAGTKNYDEQFF
d_call: TRBD1; j_call: TRBJ2-3; v_call: TRBV11-2; clone_size: NA; cdr3_nt: TGTGCCAGCAGCTTAACACCGGGACAGGGTCCGTTTGATACGCAGTATTTT; cdr3_aa: CASSLTPGQGPFDTQYF
d_call: TRBD2; j_call: TRBJ2-1; v_call: TRBV7-9; clone_size: once; cdr3_nt: TGTGCCAGCAGCTTAGAGGCTAGCGGGAGGGCCCCCTACAATGAGCAGTTCTTC; cdr3_aa: CASSLEASGRAPYNEQFF
d_call: NA; j_call: TRBJ1-1; v_call: TRBV4-1; clone_size: NA; cdr3_nt: TGCGCCAGCAGCCCGTTTGAGGGAATAGGTGTTGAAGCTTTCTTT; cdr3_aa: CASSPFEGIGVEAFF
d_call: NA; j_call: TRBJ1-4; v_call: TRBV7-2; clone_size: NA; cdr3_nt: TGTGCCAGCAGCTTAGTTGTCAGTTTTAATGAAAAACTGTTTTTT; cdr3_aa: CASSLVVSFNEKLFF
d_call: NA; j_call: TRBJ1-4; v_call: TRBV4-1; clone_size: NA; cdr3_nt: TGCGCCAGCAGCCATCGGAGGACAGCGAATGAAAAACTGTTTTTT; cdr3_aa: CASSHRRTANEKLFF
d_call: NA; j_call: TRBJ2-7; v_call: TRBV27; clone_size: NA; cdr3_nt: TGTGCCAGCAGTTTATCGTCTGGTGGTTACGAGCAGTACTTC; cdr3_aa: CASSLSSGGYEQYF
d_call: TRBD1; j_call: TRBJ2-3; v_call: TRBV27; clone_size: NA; cdr3_nt: TGTGCCAGCCGGACAGGGGGCACAGATACGCAGTATTTT; cdr3_aa: CASRTGGTDTQYF
d_call: NA; j_call: TRBJ2-7; v_call: TRBV7-2; clone_size: NA; cdr3_nt: TGTGCCAGCAGCTTAGGGGGGAGATACGAGCAGTACTTC; cdr3_aa: CASSLGGRYEQYF
d_call: NA; j_call: TRBJ1-2; v_call: TRBV28; clone_size: NA; cdr3_nt: TGTGCCAGCAGTTTGGGGGACACGAATCGCTATGGCTACACCTTC; cdr3_aa: CASSLGDTNRYGYTF
d_call: NA; j_call: TRBJ1-4; v_call: TRBV5-1; clone_size: NA; cdr3_nt: TGCGCCAGCAGCTTGGGGACAGCAACTAATGAAAAACTGTTTTTT; cdr3_aa: CASSLGTATNEKLFF
d_call: TRBD1; j_call: TRBJ2-7; v_call: TRBV13; clone_size: NA; cdr3_nt: TGTGCCAGCAGCCATAGTGGGACAGGGAGTTCCGAGCAGTACTTC; cdr3_aa: CASSHSGTGSSEQYF
d_call: TRBD1; j_call: TRBJ2-7; v_call: TRBV6-1; clone_size: NA; cdr3_nt: TGTGCCAGCAGTGCACCCCGACAGGGTAACGCCTACGAGCAGTACTTC; cdr3_aa: CASSAPRQGNAYEQYF
d_call: NA; j_call: TRBJ1-3; v_call: TRBV28; clone_size: few; cdr3_nt: TGTGCCAGCAGCTTAGACGGGAGCTCTGGAAACACCATATATTTT; cdr3_aa: CASSLDGSSGNTIYF
d_call: NA; j_call: TRBJ2-7; v_call: TRBV27; clone_size: NA; cdr3_nt: TGTGCCAGCAGTACAACTACTGGCGAGCAGTACTTC; cdr3_aa: CASSTTTGEQYF
d_call: NA; j_call: TRBJ2-3; v_call: TRBV11-2; clone_size: once; cdr3_nt: TGTGCCAGCAGCTTAGAAGGGAGAGGCCTTCTTACGCAGTATTTT; cdr3_aa: CASSLEGRGLLTQYF
d_call: TRBD1; j_call: TRBJ2-3; v_call: TRBV27; clone_size: NA; cdr3_nt: TGTGCCAGCAGTTTATGGGGACACATACAGGGGGCAAGCACAGATACGCAGTATTTT; cdr3_aa: CASSLWGHIQGASTDTQYF
d_call: TRBD1; j_call: TRBJ2-5; v_call: TRBV19; clone_size: NA; cdr3_nt: TGTGCCAGCAGAGGGGGCCAGGGAATGGTGGGTGAGACCCAGTACTTC; cdr3_aa: CASRGGQGMVGETQYF
d_call: NA; j_call: TRBJ1-1; v_call: TRBV6-5; clone_size: NA; cdr3_nt: TGTGCCAGCAGTTACTCGCCAGGGAACACTGAAGCTTTCTTT; cdr3_aa: CASSYSPGNTEAFF
d_call: TRBD2; j_call: TRBJ2-7; v_call: TRBV7-9; clone_size: NA; cdr3_nt: TGTGCCAGCAGCTTACTGGATTGGACTAGCGACAACGAGCAGTACTTC; cdr3_aa: CASSLLDWTSDNEQYF
d_call: TRBD2; j_call: TRBJ2-5; v_call: TRBV11-2; clone_size: NA; cdr3_nt: TGTGCCAGCAGCTTAGGAGCGGGAGGCGAGACCCAGTACTTC; cdr3_aa: CASSLGAGGETQYF
d_call: NA; j_call: TRBJ2-1; v_call: TRBV27; clone_size: once; cdr3_nt: TGTGCCAGCAGTTTATCCGCGGGGACCCAAAACAATGAGCAGTTCTTC; cdr3_aa: CASSLSAGTQNNEQFF
d_call: NA; j_call: TRBJ2-1; v_call: TRBV5-8; clone_size: few; cdr3_nt: TGTGCCAGCAGCTTCCAGTTCTTC; cdr3_aa: CASSFQFF
d_call: NA; j_call: TRBJ2-7; v_call: TRBV9; clone_size: NA; cdr3_nt: TGTGCCAGCAGCGTAGACAGGGACGAGCAGTACTTC; cdr3_aa: CASSVDRDEQYF
d_call: TRBD1; j_call: TRBJ2-7; v_call: TRBV25-1; clone_size: NA; cdr3_nt: TGTGCCAGCAGTGACCAGGACAGGCGGGTCCCCTACGAGCAGTACTTC; cdr3_aa: CASSDQDRRVPYEQYF
d_call: NA; j_call: TRBJ1-1; v_call: TRBV4-2; clone_size: NA; cdr3_nt: TGTGCCAGCAGCGGCCAGGGGAACACTGAAGCTTTCTTT; cdr3_aa: CASSGQGNTEAFF
d_call: NA; j_call: TRBJ2-7; v_call: TRBV7-9; clone_size: NA; cdr3_nt: TGTGCCAGCAGCTACGGAACTTTATACGAGCAGTACTTC; cdr3_aa: CASSYGTLYEQYF
d_call: NA; j_call: TRBJ2-5; v_call: TRBV9; clone_size: NA; cdr3_nt: TGTGCCAGCAGCGTAGGCGATGTAACGGCCCAGTACTTC; cdr3_aa: CASSVGDVTAQYF
d_call: NA; j_call: TRBJ2-7; v_call: TRBV7-6; clone_size: NA; cdr3_nt: TGTGCCAGCAGCATCGGACTTCCCTACGAGCAGTACTTC; cdr3_aa: CASSIGLPYEQYF